The 26 T cell receptor beta chains given below trace back to one sample, sequenced in a study of immune heterogeneity within non-small cell lung tumors. Using 32 V and 13 J primers, multiplex PCR amplified TCR beta CDR3. TCRdb passed the multiplex PCR reads through MiXCR, listing each CDR3 protein once. Among some 2,500 distinct CDR3 sequences, 23% were seen once, and the ten largest hold roughly 11%. Template material comprised bulk tumor genomic DNA at 600 ng per sample. Biopsy collection occurred during surgery, with several far-apart biopsies per primary tumor. Patients underwent curative surgery for untreated, newly diagnosed non-small cell lung cancer. Material for sequencing was lung tumor tissue. Source of these receptors: a man aged 35 to 55 with non-small cell lung cancer.

This clonotype is medium-sized in the sample. V is TRBV2 and J is TRBJ1-1; 7 bases agree with TRBD1. The V segment lost 6 bases and the J segment 5 bases; nucleotides outside the gene matches: 9. The germline V gene has CDR1 SNHLY and CDR2 FYNNEI. The CDR3 length is 14 residues. The CDR3 sequence is CASRMTGSFTEAFF. CDR3 DNA: TGTGCCAGCAGGATGACAGGGAGTTTTACTGAAGCTTTCTTT.

This clonotype is labeled as large. The chain links TRBV28 to TRBJ2-7, with D unresolved. Per germline, CDR1 MDHEN and CDR2 SYDVKM. Trimming took 3 bases from V and 6 from J, leaving 12 bases between them. The CDR3 runs to 13 residues. CDR3 sequence (DNA): TGTGCCAGCAGTTTTGGACCTACGGTCGAGCAGTACTTC. It translates to CASSFGPTVEQYF.

Points on this clonotype: A read error may produce the germline difference seen at one junction end. V usage is TRBV7-2 and J usage is TRBJ2-3; D may be TRBD2 (6 bases). This CDR3 is 14 amino acids long. CDR1 and CDR2 (germline): SGHTA, FQGNSA. The CDR3 region is CAISSLSGEDTQYF. CDR3 DNA sequence: TGTGCCATCAGCTCACTATCGGGAGAAGATACGCAGTATTTT.

This clonotype is labeled medium-sized (0.01 to 0.1%). The J gene is TRBJ1-1, the V gene TRBV6-2 or TRBV6-3; TRBD1 agrees at 9 bases. Looked up from germline, CDR1 is MNHEY and CDR2 is SVGEGT. The V and J ends lost 4 bases and 5 bases, in that order; junction bases with no gene match: 11. This CDR3 contains 16 residues. The chain's CDR3 is CASSSGTGYVNTEAFF. The CDR3 DNA sequence: TGTGCCAGCAGTTCCGGGACAGGGTATGTTAATACTGAAGCTTTCTTT.

In this sample, this clonotype is medium-sized. The chain is built from TRBV7-3 and TRBJ2-1; 8 nucleotides align to TRBD2. The ends lost 5 bases at V and 9 bases at J; junction bases unmatched: 9. Germline V gene lookup returns CDR1 SGHTA and CDR2 FQGTGA. The CDR3 has 14 amino acids. The CDR3 protein is CASSRGLDSAEQFF. The CDR3 DNA reads as TGTGCCAGCAGCAGGGGACTAGATTCGGCTGAGCAGTTCTTC.

Judged by abundance, this clonotype is large. V is TRBV6-1 and J is TRBJ2-7; either TRBD1 or TRBD2 may fit D (6 bases each). Germline CDR1 reads MNHNS; CDR2 reads SASEGT. Trimming removed 2 bases at V and 0 bases at J, with 14 bases between. CDR3 size: 16 residues. CDR3 in DNA: TGTGCCAGCAGTGAACTGTGGGGGGCGCCCTCCTACGAGCAGTACTTC. This translates into CASSELWGAPSYEQYF.

The rearrangement links TRBV4-2 to TRBJ2-5; 8 bases map to TRBD1. The length of the CDR3 is 15 residues. V lost 2 bases to trimming and J lost 1 base; unmatched junction nucleotides: 3. Germline V lookup: CDR1 LGHNA, CDR2 YNFKEQ. The CDR3 coding sequence is TGTGCCAGCAGCCAACAAGACAGGGGCCAAGAGACCCAGTACTTC. This gives the protein CASSQQDRGQETQYF.

The J gene is TRBJ2-7, the V gene TRBV30; weak D call: TRBD2 (5 bases). Trimming pared 0 bases from V and 7 bases from J, leaving 7 bases between. The length of the CDR3 is 11 residues. Germline assignment: CDR1 GTSNPN and CDR2 SVGIG (reference sequence). The DNA for the CDR3 is TGTGCCTGGAGTGTACGGGAAGAGCAGTACTTC. It yields the protein CAWSVREEQYF.

Comment on this clonotype: A much larger clone lies a single base off, so this may be a read error. This chain connects TRBV9 to TRBJ2-5; D may be TRBD1 (5 bases). The germline V and J ends were trimmed by 3 bases and 5 bases, with 11 bases remaining between them. The CDR3 contains 13 residues. Germline CDR1 SGDLS, CDR2 YYNGEE. Here the CDR3 reads CASSDRRPETQYF. The CDR3, as DNA: TGTGCCAGCAGCGACAGGCGGCCCGAGACCCAGTACTTC.

Judged by abundance, this clonotype is large (0.1 to 1%). The CDR3 region is CASSPGTGVNYGYTF. DNA for the CDR3: TGTGCCAGCTCACCTGGCACAGGGGTAAACTATGGCTACACCTTC. The chain combines TRBV18 with TRBJ1-2; 7 bases are a match to TRBD1. The junction had 6 bases not matched to a gene; V was cut back by 3 bases and J by 2 bases. Germline CDR1 KGHSH, CDR2 LQKENI. CDR3 length equals 15 residues.

The chain recombines TRBV27 with TRBJ1-4; TRBD1 agrees at 9 bases. CDR1 and CDR2 (germline): MNHEY, SMNVEV (reference sequence). Trimming removed 5 bases from V and 10 bases from J; junction bases left unmatched: 14. The CDR3 runs 16 residues. The CDR3 region is CASSPAPGTGLGKLFF. DNA for the CDR3: TGTGCCAGCAGTCCCGCCCCCGGGACAGGGTTAGGAAAACTGTTTTTT.

By sample share, this clonotype is medium-sized. This rearrangement joins TRBV7-8 to TRBJ2-4; perhaps TRBD2 as D (6 bases). Germline V gene lookup returns CDR1 SGHVS and CDR2 FQNEAQ. V dropped 3 bases and J dropped 8 bases, with 11 bases sitting between them. CDR3 length: 13 residues. CDR3 in amino acids: CASSFGWGDIQYF. CDR3 nucleotide sequence: TGTGCCAGCAGCTTCGGATGGGGGGACATTCAGTACTTC.

By share, this clonotype ranks as medium-sized. The chain is built from TRBV6-1 and TRBJ2-7, with D maybe TRBD1 (5 bases). The length of the CDR3 is 14 residues. V was cut by 6 bases and J by 1 base, with 13 bases left in between. The germline V gene encodes CDR1 MNHNS and CDR2 SASEGT. CDR3 sequence: CASRETTASYEQYF. The CDR3 coding sequence is TGTGCCAGCAGGGAGACGACAGCTTCCTACGAGCAGTACTTC.

This clonotype is large by share. The J gene is TRBJ2-5, the V gene TRBV15; D tentatively fits TRBD1 or TRBD2 (5 bases each). Germline V lookup: CDR1 LNHNV, CDR2 YYDKDF (reference sequence). This CDR3 is built from 13 residues. Trimming removed 3 bases at V and 4 bases at J, with 9 bases between. The CDR3 DNA sequence: TGTGCCACCAGCAGGTTTGGGGGAGAGACCCAGTACTTC. It specifies CATSRFGGETQYF.

This clonotype is labeled medium-sized (0.01 to 0.1%). The rearrangement links TRBV18 to TRBJ1-1; D unclear. V lost 3 bases, J lost 6 bases, and 17 bases lay in between. Germline V lookup: CDR1 KGHSH, CDR2 LQKENI. The CDR3 has 15 amino acids. The CDR3 coding sequence is TGTGCCAGCTCACCTTTAGCCCTTAGCCAGGCTGAAGCTTTCTTT. This sequence encodes CASSPLALSQAEAFF.

This clonotype was recorded a few times. Since the CDR3 does not end with the conserved phenylalanine or tryptophan, this likely comes from a read error. This rearrangement joins TRBV11-1 to TRBJ2-1; 11 bases are shared with TRBD2. Trimming cost V 9 bases and J 4 bases; bases outside gene matches: 8. Germline lookup yields CDR1 SGHAT and CDR2 FQDESV (reference sequence). There are 15 residues in the CDR3. CDR3 amino acids: CARSISGGAYNEQFL. CDR3 nucleotides: TGTGCCAGAAGTATTAGCGGGGGGGCGTACAATGAGCAGTTCTTA.

This clonotype is medium-sized within its sample. This chain links TRBV7-8 with TRBJ1-1, with TRBD1 as a possible D gene (5 bases). V lost 5 bases to trimming and J lost 1 base, with 14 bases between them. The CDR3 has 15 amino acids. Germline V CDR1 and CDR2: SGHVS, FQNEAQ. The CDR3 DNA follows: TGTGCCAGCAGCGGCTCCGGGGGATCGAACACTGAAGCTTTCTTT. Translating it yields CASSGSGGSNTEAFF. Using reference TRBV7-8 and TRBJ1-1 for the parts outside the CDR3, the full variable domain is GAGVSQSPRYKVAKRGQDVALRCDPISGHVSLFWYQQALGQGPEFLTYFQNEAQLDKSGLPSDRFFAERPEGSVSTLKIQRTQQEDSAVYLCASSGSGGSNTEAFFGQGTRLTVV.

The rearrangement uses TRBV19 and TRBJ1-2; D unclear. Trimming left V 10 bases short and J 1 base short, with 10 bases between. Germline CDR1 reads LNHDA; CDR2 reads SQIVND (reference sequence). The CDR3 is made up of 12 amino acids. The DNA for the CDR3 is TGTGCCACCTCGGACCGTAACTATGGCTACACCTTC. It encodes CATSDRNYGYTF.

In regard to this clonotype: Possible read error: a much larger clone is one base away. This chain connects TRBV11-2 to TRBJ2-5; a possible D gene is TRBD2 (6 bases). The DNA end favors TRBJ2-1, so the J call may be wrong. This CDR3 is built from 13 residues. From germline, CDR1 is SGHAT and CDR2 FQNNGV. The chain's CDR3 is CASSLWPAGEQFF. CDR3 DNA sequence: TGTGCCAGCAGCCTCTGGCCGGCGGGAGAGCAGTTCTTC.

By share, this clonotype ranks as medium-sized. The V call is TRBV6-1, the J call TRBJ1-5; D remains unclear. Germline V CDR1 and CDR2: MNHNS, SASEGT. The CDR3 runs to 14 residues. V lost 5 bases to trimming and J lost 0 bases, with 8 bases between them. The CDR3 DNA sequence: TGTGCCAGCAGTTTTACAGCTAGCAATCAGCCCCAGCATTTT. It translates to CASSFTASNQPQHF.

By share, this clonotype ranks as medium-sized. The chain couples TRBV12-5 to TRBJ2-3, with no clear D. This CDR3 has 12 amino acids. Germline V lookup: CDR1 LGHNT, CDR2 FRNRAP. The V and J ends lost 5 bases and 5 bases respectively, with 8 bases between them. The CDR3 nucleotides read TGTGCTAGTGGTCTGTTAGAAGATACGCAGTATTTT. It codes for CASGLLEDTQYF. The full variable domain, completed using reference TRBV12-5 and TRBJ2-3, is DARVTQTPRHKVTEMGQEVTMRCQPILGHNTVFWYRQTMMQGLELLAYFRNRAPLDDSGMPKDRFSAEMPDATLATLKIQPSEPRDSAVYFCASGLLEDTQYFGPGTRLTVL.

CDR3 protein: CASSLDPGGFTDTQYF. The CDR3 region has the DNA TGCGCCAGCAGCTTGGATCCGGGGGGCTTCACAGATACGCAGTATTTT. The V gene is TRBV5-1, the J gene TRBJ2-3; D perhaps matches TRBD2 (7 bases). V lost 0 bases and J 2 bases, leaving 13 bases between the germline ends. The germline V gene has CDR1 SGHRS and CDR2 YFSETQ. The CDR3 totals 16 residues.

This clonotype is termed medium-sized (0.01 to 0.1%). The chain links TRBV28 to TRBJ2-7; TRBD2 is a possible D gene (7 bases). V lost 7 bases, J lost 3 bases, and 16 bases lay in between. CDR1 and CDR2 from the germline V gene are MDHEN and SYDVKM. The CDR3 contains 14 residues. CDR3: CASTKEGGDYEQYF. CDR3 in DNA: TGTGCCAGCACCAAGGAGGGGGGGGACTACGAGCAGTACTTC.

The chain combines TRBV10-2 with TRBJ2-2; TRBD1 matches 9 bases. This CDR3 region has 16 residues. Germline loops: CDR1 WSHSY, CDR2 SAAADI. Trimming took 3 bases from V and 6 from J; bases not matched to a gene: 8. This CDR3 reads CASSDPGQGYAGELFF. The CDR3 DNA follows: TGCGCCAGCAGTGATCCGGGACAGGGTTATGCCGGGGAGCTGTTTTTT.

By frequency in the sample, this clonotype is medium-sized. V gene TRBV6-6 combines with J gene TRBJ2-2, with a tentative D call TRBD1 (6 bases). The V and J ends lost 1 base and 3 bases respectively, with 9 bases between them. Germline V gives CDR1 MNHNY, CDR2 SVGAGI (reference sequence). The CDR3 length is 15 residues. The CDR3 is CASSYWGPDTGELFF. DNA for the CDR3: TGTGCCAGCAGTTACTGGGGGCCTGACACCGGGGAGCTGTTTTTT.

By share, this clonotype ranks as medium-sized. Sequence at one end of the junction differs from germline and may be a read error. The V and J genes are TRBV25-1 and TRBJ1-6; 7 nucleotides match TRBD1. Germline lookup yields CDR1 MGHDK and CDR2 SYGVNS. The CDR3 is 11 amino acids. The CDR3 nucleotides read TGCAACAGGGGAACATTCTCACCCCTCCACTTT. Its translation is CNRGTFSPLHF.